Shown below are 18 T cell receptor beta chains from a single sample sequenced in a study of cytomegalovirus exposure and HLA in healthy donors. Only in-frame clones appear in the TCRdb table, and some are missing; sequencing was by immunoSEQ multiplex PCR. The sample carries about 140,000 clones, about 94% recorded once. The sequencing sample was made of PBMCs. The receptor set was obtained from a man between 18 and 29 years old in good health and CMV-seropositive.

The rearrangement links TRBV18 to TRBJ2-5, with 7 bases fitting TRBD1. Germline CDR1 and CDR2: KGHSH and LQKENI. The CDR3 length is 15 residues. V lost 1 base and J lost 2; bases outside the gene matches: 4. Written as DNA, the CDR3 is TGTGCCAGCTCACCACACGGGACAGCACAAGAGACCCAGTACTTC. Protein sequence: CASSPHGTAQETQYF. Full variable domain (outside the CDR3, taken from reference TRBV18 and TRBJ2-5): NAGVMQNPRHLVRRRGQEARLRCSPMKGHSHVYWYRQLPEEGLKFMVYLQKENIIDESGMPKERFSAEFPKEGPSILRIQQVVRGDSAAYFCASSPHGTAQETQYFGPGTRLLVL.

V is TRBV5-4 and J is TRBJ2-3; a possible D gene is TRBD2 (5 bases). CDR3 length: 15 residues. V was clipped by 0 bases and J by 6 bases, with 14 bases between them. The germline gives CDR1 SGHNT, CDR2 YYREEE (reference sequence). CDR3 amino acids: CASSLVGVGYDTQYF. The CDR3 DNA reads TGTGCCAGCAGCTTGGTGGGAGTAGGGTACGATACGCAGTATTTT.

The chain links TRBV18 to TRBJ2-1; D is perhaps TRBD2 (5 bases). This CDR3 is 15 amino acids long. V was cut by 3 bases and J by 2 bases, with 11 bases left in between. CDR1 is KGHSH and CDR2 is LQKENI in the germline V gene. In nucleotides, the CDR3 is TGTGCCAGCTCACCCCCCCGGAGGCCCTACAATGAGCAGTTCTTC. Protein product: CASSPPRRPYNEQFF.

The chain uses TRBV11-3 and TRBJ2-1, with D perhaps TRBD1 (5 bases). This CDR3 has 16 residues. Germline-derived CDR1 and CDR2 are SGHNT and YENEEA. The V and J ends lost 0 bases and 2 bases respectively, with 11 bases between them. CDR3 coding DNA: TGTGCCAGCAGCTTAGAAGACAGACCGCCCTACAATGAGCAGTTCTTC. Amino acid sequence: CASSLEDRPPYNEQFF. The complete variable domain, with remaining parts taken from reference TRBV11-3 and TRBJ2-1, reads EAGVVQSPRYKIIEKKQPVAFWCNPISGHNTLYWYLQNLGQGPELLIRYENEEAVDDSQLPKDRFSAERLKGVDSTLKIQPAELGDSAVYLCASSLEDRPPYNEQFFGPGTRLTVL.

The V call is TRBV27, the J call TRBJ2-1; 12 positions match TRBD2. The CDR3 is made up of 16 amino acids. The V gene end was trimmed by 6 bases and the J gene end by 3 bases; junction bases not matched to a gene: 6. CDR1 MNHEY and CDR2 SMNVEV come from the germline V gene (reference sequence). As DNA, the CDR3 is TGTGCCAGCAGACTAACTAGCGGGAGGTACTACAATGAGCAGTTCTTC. This sequence encodes CASRLTSGRYYNEQFF.

The V gene is TRBV2, the J gene TRBJ2-1; 9 bases fit TRBD2. The CDR3 sequence is 14 residues long. Germline CDR1 and CDR2: SNHLY and FYNNEI. J gave up 4 bases and V 6 bases, and 4 bases lay outside the gene matches. The CDR3 DNA sequence: TGTGCCAGCAGAGGACTAGCGAGATACAATGAGCAGTTCTTC. The encoded protein is CASRGLARYNEQFF.

This clone has only one observation. This chain connects TRBV5-1 to TRBJ2-7; 7 bases align to TRBD1. CDR1 SGHRS and CDR2 YFSETQ come from the germline V gene. J gave up 3 bases and V 3 bases, and 6 bases lay outside the gene matches. CDR3 size: 14 residues. The CDR3 nucleotides are TGCGCCAGCAGCTCGGGACAGCCGATCTACGAGCAGTACTTC. Residues: CASSSGQPIYEQYF.

The gene calls are TRBV7-9 and TRBJ2-7; possibly TRBD1 for D (6 bases). The CDR3 extends over 14 amino acids. V lost 6 bases and J lost 2, with 14 bases in between. The germline V gene has CDR1 SEHNR and CDR2 FQNEAQ (reference sequence). The CDR3 here is CASRDSILTYEQYF. CDR3 in DNA: TGTGCCAGCAGGGACAGTATACTCACCTACGAGCAGTACTTC. Full variable domain (missing parts from reference TRBV7-9 and TRBJ2-7): DTGVSQNPRHKITKRGQNVTFRCDPISEHNRLYWYRQTLGQGPEFLTYFQNEAQLEKSRLLSDRFSAERPKGSFSTLEIQRTEQGDSAMYLCASRDSILTYEQYFGPGTRLTVT.

The rearrangement joins TRBV7-8 to TRBJ2-3; 11 nucleotides agree with TRBD2. Looked up from germline, CDR1 is SGHVS and CDR2 is FQNEAQ. Germline trimming cut 3 bases from V and 2 bases from J; bases unmatched to any gene: 13. The CDR3 length is 19 residues. CDR3 in DNA: TGTGCCAGCAGCTTTCCCCCTGGGCGACTAGCGGGAAACACAGATACGCAGTATTTT. This translates into CASSFPPGRLAGNTDTQYF.

This clone was detected once. The chain joins TRBV7-2 to TRBJ1-1, with D unclear. Germline CDR1 reads SGHTA; CDR2 reads FQGNSA. The CDR3 runs 14 residues. Trimming took 5 bases from V and 2 from J, leaving 12 bases between them. CDR3: CASSRRDVNTEAFF. DNA for the CDR3: TGTGCCAGCAGCAGGAGGGATGTAAACACTGAAGCTTTCTTT.

The rearrangement uses TRBV4-2 and TRBJ2-7; 9 bases match TRBD1. J gave up 3 bases and V 5 bases, and 8 bases lay outside the gene matches. There are 15 residues in the CDR3. In germline, CDR1 is LGHNA, CDR2 YNFKEQ. CDR3 sequence (DNA): TGTGCCAGCAGCTTCATTGGGACAGGGAACTACGAGCAGTACTTC. Encoded protein: CASSFIGTGNYEQYF.

V and J are TRBV10-3 and TRBJ2-4; D possibly corresponds to TRBD1 (6 bases). The CDR3 has 14 amino acids. Germline assignment: CDR1 ENHRY and CDR2 SYGVKD. V lost 3 bases and J lost 10, with 16 bases in between. CDR3: CAISDQGQGRIQYF. CDR3 bases: TGTGCCATCAGTGATCAGGGGCAGGGTAGGATTCAGTACTTC.

A note on this clone: At the DNA level, this CDR3 is encoded by other sequences in the same sample as well. The genes are TRBV2 and TRBJ1-5; D may be TRBD1 (5 bases). Trimming took 3 bases from V and 5 from J, leaving 8 bases between them. This CDR3 is 13 amino acids long. Germline CDR1 reads SNHLY; CDR2 reads FYNNEI. CDR3 residues: CASSEEGDQPQHF. CDR3 DNA: TGTGCCAGCAGTGAGGAAGGGGATCAGCCCCAGCATTTT.

A single count supports this clone. The chain employs TRBV11-1 and TRBJ2-1; D is unclear. Between the trimmed V and J ends, which lost 1 base and 6 bases, there was a span of 4 bases. Germline CDR1 SGHAT, CDR2 FQDESV (reference sequence). The CDR3 contains 12 residues. CDR3 DNA: TGTGCCAGCAGCTTAGATCGCAATGAGCAGTTCTTC. This translates into CASSLDRNEQFF.

Here the CDR3 DNA reads TGTGCCAGCAGCTCGAACAGGGGGCTCGGTCAGCCCCAGCATTTT. It translates to CASSSNRGLGQPQHF. This chain links TRBV6-5 with TRBJ1-5; TRBD1 matches 9 bases. The CDR3 contains 15 residues. Germline values: CDR1 MNHEY, CDR2 SVGAGI. V lost 6 bases, J lost 6 bases, and 9 bases stayed unmatched.

This chain joins TRBV5-1 and TRBJ1-1; perhaps TRBD1 as D (5 bases). The germline gives CDR1 SGHRS, CDR2 YFSETQ. Trimming cost V 1 base and J 4 bases, with 11 bases left between them. The CDR3 has 14 amino acids. CDR3 nucleotides: TGCGCCAGCAGCTTGTCAAGCAGGGCCACTGAAGCTTTCTTT. Translation gives CASSLSSRATEAFF.

V is TRBV19 and J is TRBJ2-1, with D possibly matching TRBD2 (5 bases). V lost 5 bases, J lost 4 bases, and 21 bases lay in between. Per the germline V gene, CDR1 is LNHDA and CDR2 is SQIVND (reference sequence). This CDR3 region has 17 residues. The chain's CDR3 is CASSLFSPWRSYNEQFF. CDR3 nucleotides: TGTGCCAGTAGTCTATTTAGCCCTTGGAGGTCATACAATGAGCAGTTCTTC. Filled out from reference TRBV19 and TRBJ2-1, the complete variable domain reads DGGITQSPKYLFRKEGQNVTLSCEQNLNHDAMYWYRQDPGQGLRLIYYSQIVNDFQKGDIAEGYSVSREKKESFPLTVTSAQKNPTAFYLCASSLFSPWRSYNEQFFGPGTRLTVL.

This sequence joins TRBV9 and TRBJ1-6; 9 positions match TRBD1. This CDR3 is built from 16 residues. Germline loops: CDR1 SGDLS, CDR2 YYNGEE. J was trimmed by 1 base and V by 6 bases; bases with no gene match: 5. The chain's CDR3 is CASNPTGGSYNSPLHF. The CDR3 bases are TGTGCCAGCAACCCGACAGGGGGGTCCTATAATTCACCCCTCCACTTT.